This note documents a single T cell receptor beta chain sequence. The record originates from a study of blood T cell repertoires in COVID-19. Study-wide context: Spain, Italy and the United States supplied samples that represented acute and convalescent COVID-19. The analysed material was cDNA or gDNA that came from T cells, B-cell-depleted T cells, or PBMCs.

V was pared by 3 bases and J by 6 bases, with 14 bases between. The germline gives CDR1 SGHTA, CDR2 FQGNSA. The CDR3 runs to 14 residues. In the study's own analysis: Estimated nucleated cell counts came from reference gene primer amplification. Sequencing used immunoSEQ multiplex PCR; TCRdb keeps in-frame clones, though not all of them. D and trimming were read from the DNA, whereas the V and J calls and clone size are those reported in that table. This table holds some 350,000 clones, approximately 86% found once. The gene calls are TRBV7-2 and TRBJ1-1, with D tentatively TRBD1 (5 bases). The receptor comes from a human donor in a cohort sampled during active COVID-19. Sequenced material: peripheral blood. The CDR3, as DNA: TGTGCCAGCAGCTTTGGGGCGGGGGTCTCTGAAGCTTTCTTT. Its protein product is CASSFGAGVSEAFF.